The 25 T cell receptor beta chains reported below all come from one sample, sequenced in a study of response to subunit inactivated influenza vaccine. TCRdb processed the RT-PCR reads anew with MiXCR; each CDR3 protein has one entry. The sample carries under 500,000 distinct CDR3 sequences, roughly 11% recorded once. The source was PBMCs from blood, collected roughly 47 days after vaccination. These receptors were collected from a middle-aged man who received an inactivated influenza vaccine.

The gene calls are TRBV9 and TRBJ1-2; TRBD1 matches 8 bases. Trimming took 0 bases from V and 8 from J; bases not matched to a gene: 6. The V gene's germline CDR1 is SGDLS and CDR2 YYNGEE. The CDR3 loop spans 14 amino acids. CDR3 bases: TGTGCCAGCAGCGTAGTAGTGGACAGGGTCGGCTACACCTTC. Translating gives CASSVVVDRVGYTF.

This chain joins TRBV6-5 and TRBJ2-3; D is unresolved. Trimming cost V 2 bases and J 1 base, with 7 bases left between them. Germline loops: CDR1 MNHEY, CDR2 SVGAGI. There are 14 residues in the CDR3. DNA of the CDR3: TGTGCCAGCAGTTACCTGGGTCGCACAGATACGCAGTATTTT. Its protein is CASSYLGRTDTQYF.

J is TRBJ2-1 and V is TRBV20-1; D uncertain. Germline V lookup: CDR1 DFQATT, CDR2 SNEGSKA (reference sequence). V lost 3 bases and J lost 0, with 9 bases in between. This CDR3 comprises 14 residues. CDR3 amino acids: CSASPLGSYNEQFF. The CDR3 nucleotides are TGCAGTGCTAGCCCCCTGGGCTCCTACAATGAGCAGTTCTTC.

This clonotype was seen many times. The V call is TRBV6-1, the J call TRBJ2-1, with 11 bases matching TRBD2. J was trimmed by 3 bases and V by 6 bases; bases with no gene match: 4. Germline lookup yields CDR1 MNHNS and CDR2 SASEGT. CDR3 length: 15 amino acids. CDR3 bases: TGTGCCAGCAGCCGGGGACTAGCGGTCTACAATGAGCAGTTCTTC. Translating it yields CASSRGLAVYNEQFF.

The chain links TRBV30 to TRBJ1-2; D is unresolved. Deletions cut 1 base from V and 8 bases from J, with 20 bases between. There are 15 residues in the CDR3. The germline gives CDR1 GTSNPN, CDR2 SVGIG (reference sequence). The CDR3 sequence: CAWSGLGARPLGYTF. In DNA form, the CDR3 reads TGTGCCTGGAGTGGCCTGGGCGCGAGGCCCCTGGGCTACACCTTC.

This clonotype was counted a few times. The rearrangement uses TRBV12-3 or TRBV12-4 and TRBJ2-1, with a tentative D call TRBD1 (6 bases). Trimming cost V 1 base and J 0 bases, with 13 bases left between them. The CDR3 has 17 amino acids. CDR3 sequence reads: CASSLGQGLGSYNEQFF. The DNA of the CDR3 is TGTGCCAGCAGTTTAGGGCAGGGGTTGGGCTCCTACAATGAGCAGTTCTTC.

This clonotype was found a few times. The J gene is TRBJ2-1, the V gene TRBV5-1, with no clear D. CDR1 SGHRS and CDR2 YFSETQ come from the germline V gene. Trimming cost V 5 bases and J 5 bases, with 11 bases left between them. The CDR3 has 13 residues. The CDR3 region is CASRPQVDNEQFF. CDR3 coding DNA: TGCGCCAGCAGGCCCCAGGTAGACAATGAGCAGTTCTTC.

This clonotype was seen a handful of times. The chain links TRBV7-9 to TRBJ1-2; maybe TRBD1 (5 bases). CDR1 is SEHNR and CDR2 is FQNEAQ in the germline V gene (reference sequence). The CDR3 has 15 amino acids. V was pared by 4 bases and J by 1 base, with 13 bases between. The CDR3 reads CASSSGDGNNYGYTF. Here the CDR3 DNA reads TGTGCCAGCAGCTCGGGGGACGGAAATAACTATGGCTACACCTTC.

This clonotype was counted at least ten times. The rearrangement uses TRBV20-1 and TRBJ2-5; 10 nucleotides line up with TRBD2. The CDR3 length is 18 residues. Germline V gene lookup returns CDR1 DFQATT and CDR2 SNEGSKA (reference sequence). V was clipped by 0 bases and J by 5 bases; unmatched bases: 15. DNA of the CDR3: TGCAGTGCTAGAGATCAGGCTAGCGGGAGTTTCCAACGGGAGACCCAGTACTTC. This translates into CSARDQASGSFQRETQYF.

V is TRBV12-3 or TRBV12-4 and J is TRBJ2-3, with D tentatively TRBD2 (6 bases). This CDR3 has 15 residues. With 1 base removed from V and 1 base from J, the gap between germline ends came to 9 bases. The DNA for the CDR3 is TGTGCCAGCAGTTTAGGTTCTAGCGGCACAGATACGCAGTATTTT. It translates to CASSLGSSGTDTQYF.

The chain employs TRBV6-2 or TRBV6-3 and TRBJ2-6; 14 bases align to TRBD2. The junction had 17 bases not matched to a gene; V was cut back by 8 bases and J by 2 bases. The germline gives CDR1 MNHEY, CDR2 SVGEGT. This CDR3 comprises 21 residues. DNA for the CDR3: TGTGCCAGCTTCCTTGGGGGGGAGAGGGGACTAGCGGGAGCTGGGGCCAACGTCCTGACTTTC. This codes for CASFLGGERGLAGAGANVLTF.

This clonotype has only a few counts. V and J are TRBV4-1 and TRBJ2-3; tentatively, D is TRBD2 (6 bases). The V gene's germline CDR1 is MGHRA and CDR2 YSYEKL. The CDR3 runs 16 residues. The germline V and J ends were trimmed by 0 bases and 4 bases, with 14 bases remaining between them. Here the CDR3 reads CASSQEGLPAADTQYF. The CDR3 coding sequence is TGCGCCAGCAGCCAAGAGGGACTCCCGGCGGCAGATACGCAGTATTTT.

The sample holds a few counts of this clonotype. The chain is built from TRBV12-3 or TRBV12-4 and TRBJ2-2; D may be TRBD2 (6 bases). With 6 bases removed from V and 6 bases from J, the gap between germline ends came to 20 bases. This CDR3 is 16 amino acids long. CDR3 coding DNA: TGTGCCAGCAGCTTGGGTGGGACTTTCCTCCCCGGGGAGCTGTTTTTT. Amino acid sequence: CASSLGGTFLPGELFF.

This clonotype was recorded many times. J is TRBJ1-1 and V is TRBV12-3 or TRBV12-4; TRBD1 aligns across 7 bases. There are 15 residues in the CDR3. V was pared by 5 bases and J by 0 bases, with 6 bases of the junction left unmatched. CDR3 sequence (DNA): TGTGCCAGCAGTATGAGGGGACAGATGAACACTGAAGCTTTCTTT. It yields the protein CASSMRGQMNTEAFF.

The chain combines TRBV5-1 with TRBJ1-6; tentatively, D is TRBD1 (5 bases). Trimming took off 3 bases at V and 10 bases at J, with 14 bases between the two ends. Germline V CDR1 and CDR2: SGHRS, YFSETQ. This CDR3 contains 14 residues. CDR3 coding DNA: TGCGCCAGCAGCTCAGGGCCCGGCGGGTCACCCCTCCACTTT. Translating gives CASSSGPGGSPLHF.

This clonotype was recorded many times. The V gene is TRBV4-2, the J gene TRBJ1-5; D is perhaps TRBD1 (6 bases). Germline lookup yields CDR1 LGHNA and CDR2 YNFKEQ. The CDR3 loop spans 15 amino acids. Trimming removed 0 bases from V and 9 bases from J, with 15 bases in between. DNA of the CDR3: TGTGCCAGCAGCCAAGAGTCACAGGGAGGATGGCCCCAGCATTTT. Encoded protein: CASSQESQGGWPQHF.

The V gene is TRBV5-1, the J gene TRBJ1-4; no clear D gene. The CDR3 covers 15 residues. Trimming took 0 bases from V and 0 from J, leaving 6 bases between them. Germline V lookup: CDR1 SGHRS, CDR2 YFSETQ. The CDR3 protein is CASSLGASTNEKLFF. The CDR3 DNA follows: TGCGCCAGCAGCTTGGGAGCGTCAACTAATGAAAAACTGTTTTTT. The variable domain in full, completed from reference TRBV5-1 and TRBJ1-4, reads KAGVTQTPRYLIKTRGQQVTLSCSPISGHRSVSWYQQTPGQGLQFLFEYFSETQRNKGNFPGRFSGRQFSNSRSEMNVSTLELGDSALYLCASSLGASTNEKLFFGSGTQLSVL.

CDR3 sequence (DNA): TGCAGTGCTAGGCCGGGGGCAAGCAATCAGCCCCAGCATTTT. This codes for CSARPGASNQPQHF. The chain combines TRBV20-1 with TRBJ1-5; D is possibly TRBD1 (6 bases). CDR3 length equals 14 residues. Trimming left V 3 bases short and J 1 base short, with 10 bases between. CDR1 is DFQATT and CDR2 is SNEGSKA in the germline V gene (reference sequence).

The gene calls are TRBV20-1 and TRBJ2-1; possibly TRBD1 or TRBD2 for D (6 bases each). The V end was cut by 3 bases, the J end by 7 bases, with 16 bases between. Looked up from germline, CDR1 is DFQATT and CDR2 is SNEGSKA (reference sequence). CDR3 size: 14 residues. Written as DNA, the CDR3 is TGCAGTGCTAGTCAAGGGGGGATCGTAAATGAGCAGTTCTTC. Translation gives CSASQGGIVNEQFF.

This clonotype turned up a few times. The CDR3 nucleotides are TGCAGTGCCGGACAGGGCCAGGGGAAAAATGAGCAGTTCTTC. Protein product: CSAGQGQGKNEQFF. This chain joins TRBV20-1 and TRBJ2-1, with 8 bases fitting TRBD1. CDR3 length: 14 residues. Trimming removed 6 bases from V and 7 bases from J; junction bases left unmatched: 11. The germline V gene has CDR1 DFQATT and CDR2 SNEGSKA (reference sequence).

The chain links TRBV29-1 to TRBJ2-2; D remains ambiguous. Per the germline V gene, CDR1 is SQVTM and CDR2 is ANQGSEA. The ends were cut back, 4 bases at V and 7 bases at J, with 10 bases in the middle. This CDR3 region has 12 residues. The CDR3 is CSVVFGFGELFF. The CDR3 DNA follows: TGCAGCGTTGTGTTCGGGTTCGGGGAGCTGTTTTTT.

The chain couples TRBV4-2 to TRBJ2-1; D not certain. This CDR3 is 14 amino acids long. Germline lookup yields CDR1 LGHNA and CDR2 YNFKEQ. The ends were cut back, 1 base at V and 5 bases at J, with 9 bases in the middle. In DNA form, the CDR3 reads TGTGCCAGCAGCCAAGGGAAATGGAACAATGAGCAGTTCTTC. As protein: CASSQGKWNNEQFF.

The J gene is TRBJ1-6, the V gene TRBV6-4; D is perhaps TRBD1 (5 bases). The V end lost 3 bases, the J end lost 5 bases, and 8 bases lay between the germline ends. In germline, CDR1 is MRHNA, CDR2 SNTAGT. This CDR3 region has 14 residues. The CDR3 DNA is TGTGCCAGCAGTGAACAAGGGGATAATTCACCCCTCCACTTT. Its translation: CASSEQGDNSPLHF.

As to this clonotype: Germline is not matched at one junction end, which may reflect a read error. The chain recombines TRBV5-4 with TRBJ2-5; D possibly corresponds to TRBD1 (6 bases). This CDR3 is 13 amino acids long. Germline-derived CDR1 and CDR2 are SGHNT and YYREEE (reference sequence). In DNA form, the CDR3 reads TGCGGTTTTGGCGTAACCAGGGGCGAGACCCAGTACTTC. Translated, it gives CGFGVTRGETQYF.

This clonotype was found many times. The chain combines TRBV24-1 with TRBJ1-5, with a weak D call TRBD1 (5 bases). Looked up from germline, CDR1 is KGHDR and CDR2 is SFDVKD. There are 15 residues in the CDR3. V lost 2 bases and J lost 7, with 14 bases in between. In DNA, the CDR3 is TGTGCCACCAGTGATTCTCAACAGGTTAAACAGCCCCAGCATTTT. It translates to CATSDSQQVKQPQHF.